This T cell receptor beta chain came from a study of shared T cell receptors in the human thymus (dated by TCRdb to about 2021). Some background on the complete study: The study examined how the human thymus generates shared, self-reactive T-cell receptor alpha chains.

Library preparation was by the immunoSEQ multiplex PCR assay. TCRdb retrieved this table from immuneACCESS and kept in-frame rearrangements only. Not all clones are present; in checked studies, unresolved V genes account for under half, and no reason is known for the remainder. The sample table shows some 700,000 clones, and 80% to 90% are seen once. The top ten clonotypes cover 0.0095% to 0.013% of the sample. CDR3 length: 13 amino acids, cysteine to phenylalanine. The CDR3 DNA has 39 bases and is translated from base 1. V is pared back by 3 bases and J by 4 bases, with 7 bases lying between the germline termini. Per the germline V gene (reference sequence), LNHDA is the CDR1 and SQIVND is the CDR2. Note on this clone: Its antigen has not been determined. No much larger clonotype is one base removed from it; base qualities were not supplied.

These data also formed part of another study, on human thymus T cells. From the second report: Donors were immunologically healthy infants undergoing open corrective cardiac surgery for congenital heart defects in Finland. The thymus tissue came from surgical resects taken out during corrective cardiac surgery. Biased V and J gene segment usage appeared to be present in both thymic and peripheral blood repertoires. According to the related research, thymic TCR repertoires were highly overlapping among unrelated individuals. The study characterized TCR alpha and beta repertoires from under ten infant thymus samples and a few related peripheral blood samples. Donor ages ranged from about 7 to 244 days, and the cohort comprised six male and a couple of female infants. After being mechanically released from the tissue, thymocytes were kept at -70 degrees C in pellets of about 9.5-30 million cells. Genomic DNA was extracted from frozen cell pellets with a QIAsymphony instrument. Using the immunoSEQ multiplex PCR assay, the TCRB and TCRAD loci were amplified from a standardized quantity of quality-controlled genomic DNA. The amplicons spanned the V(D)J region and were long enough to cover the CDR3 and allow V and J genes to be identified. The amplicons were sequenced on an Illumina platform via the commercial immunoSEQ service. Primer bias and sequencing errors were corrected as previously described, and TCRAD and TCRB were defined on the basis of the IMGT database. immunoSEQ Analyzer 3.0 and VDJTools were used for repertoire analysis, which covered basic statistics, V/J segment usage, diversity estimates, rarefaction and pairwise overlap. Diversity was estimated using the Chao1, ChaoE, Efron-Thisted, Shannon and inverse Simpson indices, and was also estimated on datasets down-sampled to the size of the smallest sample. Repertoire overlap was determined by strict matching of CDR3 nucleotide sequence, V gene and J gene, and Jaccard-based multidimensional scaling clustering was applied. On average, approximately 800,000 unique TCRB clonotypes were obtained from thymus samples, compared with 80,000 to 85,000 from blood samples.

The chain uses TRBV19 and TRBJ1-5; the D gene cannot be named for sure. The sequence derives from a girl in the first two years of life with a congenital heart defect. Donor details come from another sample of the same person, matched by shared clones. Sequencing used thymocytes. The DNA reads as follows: TGTGCCAGTAGTATTTTACAGAATCAGCCCCAGCATTTT. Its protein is CASSILQNQPQHF. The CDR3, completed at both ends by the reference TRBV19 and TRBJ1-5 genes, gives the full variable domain DGGITQSPKYLFRKEGQNVTLSCEQNLNHDAMYWYRQDPGQGLRLIYYSQIVNDFQKGDIAEGYSVSREKKESFPLTVTSAQKNPTAFYLCASSILQNQPQHFGDGTRLSIL.